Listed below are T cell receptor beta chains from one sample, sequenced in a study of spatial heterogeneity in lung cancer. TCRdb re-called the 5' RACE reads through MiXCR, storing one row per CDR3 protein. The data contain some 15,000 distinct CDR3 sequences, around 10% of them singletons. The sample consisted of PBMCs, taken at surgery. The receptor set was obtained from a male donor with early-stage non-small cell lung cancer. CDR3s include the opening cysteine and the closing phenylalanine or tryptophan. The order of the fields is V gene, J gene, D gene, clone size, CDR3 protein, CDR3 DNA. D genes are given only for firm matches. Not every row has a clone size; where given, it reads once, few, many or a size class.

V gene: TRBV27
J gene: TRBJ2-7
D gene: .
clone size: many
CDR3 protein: CASSSPLSYEQYF
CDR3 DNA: TGTGCCAGCAGTTCCCCACTCTCCTACGAGCAGTACTTC

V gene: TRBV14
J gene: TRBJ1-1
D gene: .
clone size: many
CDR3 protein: CASSQRANTEAFF
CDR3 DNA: TGTGCCAGCAGCCAACGTGCGAACACTGAAGCTTTCTTT

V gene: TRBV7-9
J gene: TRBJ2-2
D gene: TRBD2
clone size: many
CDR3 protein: CASSPGTRNRGSLFF
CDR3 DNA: TGTGCCAGCAGCCCCGGGACTAGGAACCGGGGCTCGCTGTTTTTT

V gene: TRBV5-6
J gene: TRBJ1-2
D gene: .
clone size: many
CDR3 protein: CASSIDPRDMDGYTF
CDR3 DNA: TGTGCCAGCAGCATAGATCCCAGGGATATGGATGGCTACACCTTC

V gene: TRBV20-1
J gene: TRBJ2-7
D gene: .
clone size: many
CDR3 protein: CSAPLGDNEQYF
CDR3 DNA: TGCAGTGCCCCACTTGGGGATAACGAGCAGTACTTC

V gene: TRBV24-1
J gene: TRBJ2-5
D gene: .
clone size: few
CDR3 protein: CATSDRRTGLETQYF
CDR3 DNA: TGTGCCACCAGTGATCGTAGGACGGGACTAGAGACCCAGTACTTC

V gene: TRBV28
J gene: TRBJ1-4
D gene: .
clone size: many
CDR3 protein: CASRLQGINEKLFF
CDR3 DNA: TGTGCCAGCAGGCTCCAGGGAATTAATGAAAAACTGTTTTTT

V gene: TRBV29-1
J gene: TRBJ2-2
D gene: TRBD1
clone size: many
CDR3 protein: CSASPTGANTGELFF
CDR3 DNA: TGCAGCGCCTCCCCGACAGGGGCGAACACCGGGGAGCTGTTTTTT

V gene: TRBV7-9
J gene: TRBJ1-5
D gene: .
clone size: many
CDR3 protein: CASSFPQGPQHF
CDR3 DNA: TGTGCCAGCAGCTTCCCTCAGGGGCCCCAGCATTTT

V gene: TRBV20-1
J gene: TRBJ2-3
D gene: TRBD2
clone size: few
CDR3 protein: CSADPGLAGGATDTQYF
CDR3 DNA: TGCAGTGCCGATCCGGGACTAGCGGGAGGAGCTACAGATACGCAGTATTTT

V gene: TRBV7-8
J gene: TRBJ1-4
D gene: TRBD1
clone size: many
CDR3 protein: CASSSVRQGSNEKLFF
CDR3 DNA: TGTGCCAGCAGCTCCGTCAGACAGGGGTCTAATGAAAAACTGTTTTTT

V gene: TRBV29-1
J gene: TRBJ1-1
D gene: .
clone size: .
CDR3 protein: CSARNTEAFF
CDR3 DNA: TGCAGCGCCAGGAACACTGAAGCTTTCTTT

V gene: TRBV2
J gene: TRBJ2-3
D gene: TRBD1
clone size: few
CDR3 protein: CASRGDRDADTQYF
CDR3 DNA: TGTGCCAGCAGGGGCGACAGGGACGCAGATACGCAGTATTTT

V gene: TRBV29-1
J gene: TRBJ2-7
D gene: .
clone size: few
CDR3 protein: CSVVADRYEQYF
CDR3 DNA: TGCAGCGTTGTGGCAGATCGGTACGAGCAGTACTTC

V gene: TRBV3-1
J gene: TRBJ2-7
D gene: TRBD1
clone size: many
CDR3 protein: CASSQGTGMRDEQYF
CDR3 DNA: TGTGCCAGCAGCCAAGGGACAGGGATGCGGGACGAGCAGTACTTC

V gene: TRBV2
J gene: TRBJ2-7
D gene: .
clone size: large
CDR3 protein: CASGWGPIKDSYEQYF
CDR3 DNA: TGTGCCAGCGGGTGGGGCCCTATTAAAGATTCCTACGAGCAGTACTTC

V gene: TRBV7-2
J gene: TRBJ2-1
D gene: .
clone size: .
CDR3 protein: CASSLIPGGGRDEQFF
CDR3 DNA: TGTGCCAGCAGCTTAATCCCTGGGGGGGGCCGAGATGAGCAGTTCTTT

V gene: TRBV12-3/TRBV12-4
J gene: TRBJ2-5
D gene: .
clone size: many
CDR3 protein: CASSLARGRQETQYF
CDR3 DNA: TGTGCCAGCAGTTTAGCCCGGGGGCGGCAAGAGACCCAGTACTTC

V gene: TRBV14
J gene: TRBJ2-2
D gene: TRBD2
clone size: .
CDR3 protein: CASTGGGTGELFF
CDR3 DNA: TGTGCCAGCACCGGGGGGGGCACCGGGGAGCTGTTTTTT

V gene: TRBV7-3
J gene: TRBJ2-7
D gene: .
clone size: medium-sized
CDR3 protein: CAPLVRENEQYF
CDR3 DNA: TGTGCCCCTTTGGTGCGGGAAAACGAGCAGTACTTC

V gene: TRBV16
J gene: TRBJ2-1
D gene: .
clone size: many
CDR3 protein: CASSQPSGNEQFF
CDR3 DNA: TGTGCCAGCAGCCAACCGTCCGGCAATGAGCAGTTCTTC

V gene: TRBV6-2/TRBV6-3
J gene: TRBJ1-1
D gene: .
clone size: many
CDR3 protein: CASSQGTEAFF
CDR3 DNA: TGTGCCAGCAGTCAGGGTACTGAAGCTTTCTTT

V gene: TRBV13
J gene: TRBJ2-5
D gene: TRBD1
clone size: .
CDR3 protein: CASSDGTEETQYF
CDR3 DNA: TGTGCCAGCAGCGACGGGACAGAAGAGACCCAGTACTTC

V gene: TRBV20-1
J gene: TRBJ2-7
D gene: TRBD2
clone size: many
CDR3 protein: CSAYQTSGIYEQYF
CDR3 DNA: TGCAGTGCTTACCAGACTAGCGGGATTTACGAGCAGTACTTC

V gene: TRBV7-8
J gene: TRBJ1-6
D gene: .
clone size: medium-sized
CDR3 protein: CAARAGRNSPLHF
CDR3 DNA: TGTGCCGCCAGGGCGGGTCGCAATTCACCCCTCCACTTT

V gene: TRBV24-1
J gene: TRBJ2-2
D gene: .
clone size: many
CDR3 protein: CATNGPANTGELFF
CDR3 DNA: TGTGCCACTAATGGCCCTGCGAACACCGGGGAGCTGTTTTTT

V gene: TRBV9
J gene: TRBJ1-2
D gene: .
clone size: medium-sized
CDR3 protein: CASILYGYTF
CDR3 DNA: TGTGCCAGCATCCTCTATGGCTACACCTTC

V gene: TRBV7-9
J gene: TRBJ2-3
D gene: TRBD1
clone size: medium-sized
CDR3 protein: CASSSADRGLNTDTQYF
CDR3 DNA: TGTGCCAGCAGCTCCGCCGACAGGGGGTTAAACACAGATACGCAGTATTTT